The rows below give T cell receptor beta chains drawn from one sample of a study of T cells in Graves' hyperthyroidism and ophthalmopathy. One entry per CDR3 protein, called by TCRdb with MiXCR from the multiplex PCR reads. The sample shows roughly 640,000 distinct CDR3 sequences, approximately 16% of them seen only once. The specimen was blood. These receptors were taken from a woman in her 40s with Graves' ophthalmopathy. Both conserved end residues are part of each CDR3. Fields, in order: J gene, CDR3 length, V gene, CDR3 protein.

J gene: TRBJ1-2
CDR3 length: 15
V gene: TRBV6-1
CDR3 protein: CASSPSQEPNYGYTF

J gene: TRBJ1-5
CDR3 length: 15
V gene: TRBV6-2/TRBV6-3
CDR3 protein: CASSYSWGGNQPQHF

J gene: TRBJ1-5
CDR3 length: 17
V gene: TRBV28
CDR3 protein: CASSLRNGLDFVEPQHF

J gene: TRBJ2-7
CDR3 length: 17
V gene: TRBV6-2/TRBV6-3
CDR3 protein: CASSERGLAGGAYEQYF

J gene: TRBJ2-5
CDR3 length: 17
V gene: TRBV18
CDR3 protein: CASSRQGASGGPETQYF

J gene: TRBJ2-6
CDR3 length: 17
V gene: TRBV18
CDR3 protein: CASSPTGQDSGANVLTF

J gene: TRBJ2-1
CDR3 length: 16
V gene: TRBV5-1
CDR3 protein: CASSEGLAGLAGEQFF

J gene: TRBJ2-3
CDR3 length: 14
V gene: TRBV30
CDR3 protein: CAWSGGLAGDTQYF

J gene: TRBJ2-7
CDR3 length: 14
V gene: TRBV28
CDR3 protein: CASTSDGGSYEQYF

J gene: TRBJ2-1
CDR3 length: 17
V gene: TRBV18
CDR3 protein: CASSPQPGLAGDNEQFF

J gene: TRBJ2-3
CDR3 length: 14
V gene: TRBV3-1
CDR3 protein: CASSLDRATDTQYF

J gene: TRBJ2-7
CDR3 length: 11
V gene: TRBV5-6
CDR3 protein: CARPPSWEQYF